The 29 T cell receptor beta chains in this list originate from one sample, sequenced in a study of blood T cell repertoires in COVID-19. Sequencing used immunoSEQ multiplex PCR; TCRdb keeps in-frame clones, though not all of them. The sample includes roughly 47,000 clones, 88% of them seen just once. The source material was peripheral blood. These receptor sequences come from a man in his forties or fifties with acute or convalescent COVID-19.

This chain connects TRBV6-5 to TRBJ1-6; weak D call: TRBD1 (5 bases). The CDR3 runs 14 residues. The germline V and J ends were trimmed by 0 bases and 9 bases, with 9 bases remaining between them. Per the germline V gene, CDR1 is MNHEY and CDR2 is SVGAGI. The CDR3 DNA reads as TGTGCCAGCAGTTACTCGACAGCCCTTTCACCCCTCCACTTT. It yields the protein CASSYSTALSPLHF.

CDR3 in DNA: TGTGCCAGCAGTCCGTTCGCGGAGAAGCTAGGGGGGGCGAGAGAGGGAAACACCATATATTTT. It translates to CASSPFAEKLGGAREGNTIYF. V is TRBV6-6 and J is TRBJ1-3, with D perhaps TRBD1 (6 bases). The CDR3 runs 21 residues. CDR1 and CDR2 (germline): MNHNY, SVGAGI (reference sequence). Trimming took off 5 bases at V and 4 bases at J, with 33 bases between the two ends.

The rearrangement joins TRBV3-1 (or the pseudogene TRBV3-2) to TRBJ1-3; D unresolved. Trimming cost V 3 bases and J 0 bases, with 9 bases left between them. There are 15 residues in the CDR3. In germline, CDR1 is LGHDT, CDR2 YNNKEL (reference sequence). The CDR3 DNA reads TGTGCCAGCAGCCAGCTATCTGACTCTGGAAACACCATATATTTT. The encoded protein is CASSQLSDSGNTIYF.

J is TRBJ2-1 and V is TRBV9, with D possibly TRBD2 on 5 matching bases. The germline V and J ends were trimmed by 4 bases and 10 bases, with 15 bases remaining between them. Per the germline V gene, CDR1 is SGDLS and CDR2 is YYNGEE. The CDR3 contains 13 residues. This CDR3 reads CASSFSEVSEQFF. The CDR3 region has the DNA TGTGCCAGCAGCTTTTCGGAGGTTAGCGAGCAGTTCTTC.

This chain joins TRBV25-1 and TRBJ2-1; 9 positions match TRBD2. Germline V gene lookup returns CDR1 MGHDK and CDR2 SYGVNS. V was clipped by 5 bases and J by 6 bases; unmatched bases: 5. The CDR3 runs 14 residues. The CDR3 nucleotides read TGTGCCAGCAGTCTGCTAGCGGGAAGCAATGAGCAGTTCTTC. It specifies CASSLLAGSNEQFF.

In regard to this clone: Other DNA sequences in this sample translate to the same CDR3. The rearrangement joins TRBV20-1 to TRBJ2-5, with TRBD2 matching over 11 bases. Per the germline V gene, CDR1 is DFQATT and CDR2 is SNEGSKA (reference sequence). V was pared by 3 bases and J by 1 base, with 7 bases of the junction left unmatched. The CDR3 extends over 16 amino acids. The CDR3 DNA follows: TGCAGTGCTAGTCGTACTAGCGGGGGCCCCCAAGAGACCCAGTACTTC. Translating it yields CSASRTSGGPQETQYF.

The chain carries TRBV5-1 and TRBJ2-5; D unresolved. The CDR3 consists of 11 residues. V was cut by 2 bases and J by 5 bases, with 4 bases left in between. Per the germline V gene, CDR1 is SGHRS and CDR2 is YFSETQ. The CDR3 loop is CASSFEETQYF. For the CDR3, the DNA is TGCGCCAGCAGCTTCGAGGAGACCCAGTACTTC.

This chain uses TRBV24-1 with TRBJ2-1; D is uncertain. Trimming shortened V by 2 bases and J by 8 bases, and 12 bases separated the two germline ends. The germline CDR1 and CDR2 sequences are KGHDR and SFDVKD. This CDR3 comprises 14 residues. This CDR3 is CATSDSRPWDEQFF. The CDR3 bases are TGTGCCACCAGTGATTCCAGGCCATGGGATGAGCAGTTCTTC.

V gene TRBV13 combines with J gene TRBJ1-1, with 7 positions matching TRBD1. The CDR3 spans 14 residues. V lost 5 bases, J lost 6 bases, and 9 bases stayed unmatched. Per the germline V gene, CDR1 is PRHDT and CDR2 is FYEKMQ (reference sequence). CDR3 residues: CASSGNRGGPEAFF. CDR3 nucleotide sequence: TGTGCCAGCAGCGGCAACAGGGGAGGTCCTGAAGCTTTCTTT.

CDR3 sequence reads: CATLRRLAGADEQFF. CDR3 bases: TGTGCCACACTTCGACGACTAGCGGGAGCCGATGAGCAGTTCTTC. The chain couples TRBV6-5 to TRBJ2-1; 12 positions agree with TRBD2. V gave up 10 bases and J gave up 8 bases; unmatched junction bases: 12. There are 15 residues in the CDR3. Germline loops: CDR1 MNHEY, CDR2 SVGAGI.

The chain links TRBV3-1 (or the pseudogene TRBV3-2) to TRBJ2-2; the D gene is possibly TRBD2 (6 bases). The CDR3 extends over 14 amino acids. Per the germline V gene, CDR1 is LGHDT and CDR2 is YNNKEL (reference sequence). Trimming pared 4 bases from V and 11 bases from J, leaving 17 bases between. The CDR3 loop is CASSPPGVSSELFF. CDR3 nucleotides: TGTGCCAGCAGCCCCCCGGGGGTCAGTAGTGAGCTGTTTTTT.

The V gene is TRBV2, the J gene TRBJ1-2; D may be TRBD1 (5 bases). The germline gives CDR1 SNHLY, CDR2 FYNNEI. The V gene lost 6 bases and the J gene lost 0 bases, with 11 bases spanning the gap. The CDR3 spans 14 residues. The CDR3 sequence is CASRTVTANYGYTF. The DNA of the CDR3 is TGTGCCAGCAGAACCGTGACAGCTAACTATGGCTACACCTTC.

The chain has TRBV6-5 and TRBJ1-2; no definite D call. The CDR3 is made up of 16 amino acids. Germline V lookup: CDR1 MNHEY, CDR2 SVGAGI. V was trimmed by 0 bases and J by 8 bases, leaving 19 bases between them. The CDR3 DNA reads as TGTGCCAGCAGTTACTCCTTCCCAGAGGGCATCTACGGCTACACCTTC. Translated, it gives CASSYSFPEGIYGYTF.

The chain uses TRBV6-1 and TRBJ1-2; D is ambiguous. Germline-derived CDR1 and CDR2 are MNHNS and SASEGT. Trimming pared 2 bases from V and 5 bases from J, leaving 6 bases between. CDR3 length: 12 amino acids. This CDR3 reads CASSESTYGYTF. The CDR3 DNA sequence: TGTGCCAGCAGTGAAAGCACTTATGGCTACACCTTC.

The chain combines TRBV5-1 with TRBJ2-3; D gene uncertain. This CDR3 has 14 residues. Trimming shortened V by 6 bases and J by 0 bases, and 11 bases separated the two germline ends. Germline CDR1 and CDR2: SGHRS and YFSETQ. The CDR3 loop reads CASTPVTSTDTQYF. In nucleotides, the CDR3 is TGCGCCAGCACTCCCGTAACAAGCACAGATACGCAGTATTTT.

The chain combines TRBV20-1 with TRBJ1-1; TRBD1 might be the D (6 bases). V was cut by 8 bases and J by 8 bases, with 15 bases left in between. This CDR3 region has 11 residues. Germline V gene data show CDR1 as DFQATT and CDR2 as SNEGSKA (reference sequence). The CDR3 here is CSPWGGGEAFF. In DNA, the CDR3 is TGCAGTCCCTGGGGGGGCGGGGAAGCTTTCTTT.

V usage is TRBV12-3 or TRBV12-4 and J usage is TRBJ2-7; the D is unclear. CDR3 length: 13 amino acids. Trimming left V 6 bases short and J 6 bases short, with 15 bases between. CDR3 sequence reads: CASSPCAIREQYF. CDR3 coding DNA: TGTGCCAGCAGCCCCTGCGCGATCCGCGAGCAGTACTTC.

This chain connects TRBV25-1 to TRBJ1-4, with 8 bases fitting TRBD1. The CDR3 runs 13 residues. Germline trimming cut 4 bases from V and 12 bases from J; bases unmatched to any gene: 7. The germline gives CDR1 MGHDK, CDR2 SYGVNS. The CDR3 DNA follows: TGTGCCAGCAGTGGGGCTCAGGACAGGGAACTGTTTTTT. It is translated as CASSGAQDRELFF.

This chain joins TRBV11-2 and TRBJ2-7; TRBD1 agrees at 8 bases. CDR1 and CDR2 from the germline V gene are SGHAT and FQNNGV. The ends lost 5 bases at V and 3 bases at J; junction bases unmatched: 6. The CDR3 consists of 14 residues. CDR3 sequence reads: CASSQGTGSYEQYF. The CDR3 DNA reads TGTGCCAGCAGCCAAGGGACAGGCAGCTACGAGCAGTACTTC.

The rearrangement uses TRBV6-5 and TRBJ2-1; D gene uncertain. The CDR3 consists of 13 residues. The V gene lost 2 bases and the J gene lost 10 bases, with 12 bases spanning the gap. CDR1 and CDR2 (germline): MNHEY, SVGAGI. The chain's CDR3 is CASSYTIEQEQFF. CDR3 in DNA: TGTGCCAGCAGTTACACGATCGAGCAAGAGCAGTTCTTC.

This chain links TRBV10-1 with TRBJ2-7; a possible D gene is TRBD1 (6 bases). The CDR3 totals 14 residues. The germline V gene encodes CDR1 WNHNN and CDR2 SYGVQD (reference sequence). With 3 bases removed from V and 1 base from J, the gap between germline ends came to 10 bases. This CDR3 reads CASSDWDTSYEQYF. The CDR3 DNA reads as TGCGCCAGCAGTGATTGGGACACATCCTACGAGCAGTACTTC.

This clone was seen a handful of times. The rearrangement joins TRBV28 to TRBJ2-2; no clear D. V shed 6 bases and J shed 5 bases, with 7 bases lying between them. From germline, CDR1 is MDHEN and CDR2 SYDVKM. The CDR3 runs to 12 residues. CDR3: CASRRETGELFF. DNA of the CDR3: TGTGCCAGCAGAAGAGAGACCGGGGAGCTGTTTTTT.

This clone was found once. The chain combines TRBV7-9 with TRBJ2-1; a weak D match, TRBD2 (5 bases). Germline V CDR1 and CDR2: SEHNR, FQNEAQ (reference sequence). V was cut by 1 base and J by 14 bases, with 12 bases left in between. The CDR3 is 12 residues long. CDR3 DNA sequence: TGTGCCAGCAGCTTAGGGTCAGCCGGGGAGTTCTTC. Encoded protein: CASSLGSAGEFF.

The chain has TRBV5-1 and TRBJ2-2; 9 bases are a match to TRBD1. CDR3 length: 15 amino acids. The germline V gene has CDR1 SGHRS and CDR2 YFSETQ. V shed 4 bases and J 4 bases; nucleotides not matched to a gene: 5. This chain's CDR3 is CASSRDREATGELFF. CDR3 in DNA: TGCGCCAGCAGCCGGGACAGGGAGGCCACCGGGGAGCTGTTTTTT.

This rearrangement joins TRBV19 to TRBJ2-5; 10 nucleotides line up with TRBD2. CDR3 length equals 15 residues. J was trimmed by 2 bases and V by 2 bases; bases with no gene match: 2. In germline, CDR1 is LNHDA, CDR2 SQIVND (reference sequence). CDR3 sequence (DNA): TGTGCCAGTAGTATACCTAGCGGGGGACAAGAGACCCAGTACTTC. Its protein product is CASSIPSGGQETQYF.

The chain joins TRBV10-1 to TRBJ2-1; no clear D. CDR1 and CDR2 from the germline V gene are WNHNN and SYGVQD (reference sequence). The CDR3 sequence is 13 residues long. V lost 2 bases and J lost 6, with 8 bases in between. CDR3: CASSEDVGNEQFF. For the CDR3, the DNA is TGCGCCAGCAGTGAGGATGTCGGCAATGAGCAGTTCTTC.

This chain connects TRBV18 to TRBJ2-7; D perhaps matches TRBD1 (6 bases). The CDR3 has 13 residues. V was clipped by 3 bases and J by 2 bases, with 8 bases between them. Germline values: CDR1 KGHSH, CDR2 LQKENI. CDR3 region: CASSPTGTYEQYF. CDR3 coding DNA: TGTGCCAGCTCACCGACAGGTACCTACGAGCAGTACTTC.

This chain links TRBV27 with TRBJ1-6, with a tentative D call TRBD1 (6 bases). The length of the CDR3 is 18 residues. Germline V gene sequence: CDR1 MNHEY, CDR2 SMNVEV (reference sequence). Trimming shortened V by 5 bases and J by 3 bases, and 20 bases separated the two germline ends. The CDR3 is CASSPEPRKQGYNSPLHF. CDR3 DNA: TGTGCCAGCAGTCCAGAACCCCGGAAACAGGGCTATAATTCACCCCTCCACTTT.

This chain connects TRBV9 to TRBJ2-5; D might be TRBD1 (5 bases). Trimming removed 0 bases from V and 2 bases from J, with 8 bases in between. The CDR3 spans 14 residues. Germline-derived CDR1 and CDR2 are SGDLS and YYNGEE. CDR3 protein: CASSVGGFQETQYF. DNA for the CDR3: TGTGCCAGCAGCGTAGGGGGCTTTCAAGAGACCCAGTACTTC.